These T cell receptor beta chains were read from a single sample in a study of vaccination effects on CD4 cells after COVID-19. Antigens for these TCRs are unknown. The protocol was immunoSEQ multiplex PCR, while the TCRdb copy is restricted to in-frame clones and leaves out a portion. The sample includes approximately 54,000 clones, roughly 80% seen only once; the top ten take 2% to 3%. The sequences come from CD4+ T cells from PBMCs cultured with HCoV-229E spike peptides, collected before COVID-19 vaccination. The receptors derive from a human donor who received a COVID-19 vaccine. Both conserved end residues are part of each CDR3. The D gene is left open where the match is weak.

j_gene | d_gene | v_gene | CDR3aa | CDR3nt
TRBJ2-1 | TRBD2 | TRBV4-2 | CASSQAGTSIYNEQFF | TGTGCCAGCAGCCAAGCGGGGACTAGTATTTACAATGAGCAGTTCTTC
TRBJ1-1 | - | TRBV10-3 | CAISESGGPNTEAFF | TGTGCCATCAGTGAGTCAGGAGGACCGAACACTGAAGCTTTCTTT
TRBJ1-2 | - | TRBV6-2/TRBV6-3 | CASSRADYGYTF | TGTGCCAGCAGTAGGGCAGACTATGGCTACACCTTC
TRBJ2-5 | TRBD2 | TRBV5-1 | CASSLTTTGGEKTQYF | TGCGCCAGCAGCCTCACCACCACCGGGGGGGAGAAGACCCAGTACTTC
TRBJ1-4 | TRBD1 | TRBV7-8 | CASSPRTGSEKLFF | TGTGCCAGCAGCCCCCGGACAGGGAGTGAAAAACTGTTTTTT
TRBJ2-4 | TRBD1 | TRBV29-1 | CSVVTTGTANIQYF | TGCAGCGTTGTCACCACCGGGACAGCAAACATTCAGTACTTC
TRBJ2-3 | - | TRBV30 | CAWSGDRSTQYF | TGTGCCTGGAGTGGGGACCGTTCTACGCAGTATTTT
TRBJ2-5 | TRBD1 | TRBV28 | CASSLPGTAETQYF | TGTGCCAGCAGTTTACCTGGGACAGCAGAGACCCAGTACTTC
TRBJ1-2 | - | TRBV15 | CATSRDYGYTF | TGTGCCACCAGCAGAGACTATGGCTACACCTTC
TRBJ2-5 | TRBD1 | TRBV18 | CASSPTGETQYF | TGTGCCAGCTCACCGACAGGGGAGACCCAGTACTTC